This TCR beta chain emerged from a study of T cells in Graves' hyperthyroidism and ophthalmopathy. General observations from the study: The majority of expanded thyroid clonotypes above 0.001 also appeared in blood.

The CDR3 regions of TCR beta were amplified from RNA transcripts. A set of HTBI primers served as the primers for a first-round RT-PCR of the TCR CDR3. TCRdb used MiXCR to reprocess the multiplex PCR reads, holding one entry per CDR3 protein. The sample includes under 300,000 distinct CDR3 sequences, 25% to 30% of them seen just once. The study enrolled patients aged 18 to 65 with newly diagnosed hyperthyroidism of under 2 months' duration. This clonotype was recorded many times. Its antigen is unidentified. V was pared by 3 bases and J by 6 bases, with 11 bases between. Per the germline V gene, CDR1 is SEHNR and CDR2 is FQNEAQ (reference sequence). The CDR3 has 14 residues.

The chain carries TRBV7-9 and TRBJ2-2; D is possibly TRBD1 (6 bases). This receptor was identified in a man aged 35 to 55 with Graves' hyperthyroidism that later progressed to Graves' ophthalmopathy. Sample: blood. In DNA, the CDR3 is TGTGCCAGCAGCTTTTCTGGGGGCTCCGGGGAGCTGTTTTTT. This gives the protein CASSFSGGSGELFF.